This section outlines one TCR beta chain sequence together with its context. No antigen is known for it. This nonspecific control used anti-CD3/anti-CD28 bead stimulation of CD4+ T cells. Sorting selected CD4+ T cells upregulating both CD40 ligand and CD69. The immunoSEQ assay was version 4, run in survey mode. Repertoires were generated with immunoSEQ multiplex PCR, while TCRdb's copy carries only in-frame clones and drops some. Of 44,000 or so clones listed, roughly 92% were seen once; the top ten hold approximately 1.8%. This record comes from a study of persistence of HIV-infected CD4 T cells. The sequencing used CD4+ T cells sorted from PBMCs after approximately 19-hour stimulation, collected from a patient who received antiretroviral therapy. This receptor was identified in an adult man with HIV who was CMV-seropositive.

CDR3 in DNA: TGTGCCATCAGTGTAGCAGCGAACACTGAAGCTTTCTTT. Amino acids: CAISVAANTEAFF. The chain has TRBV10-3 and TRBJ1-1; D not resolved. Trimming took 4 bases from V and 1 from J, leaving 7 bases between them. This CDR3 is 13 amino acids long. Germline assignment: CDR1 ENHRY and CDR2 SYGVKD.